This T cell receptor (beta chain) derives from a study of OX40 agonist ivuxolimab in advanced cancers. As for the study in general: Ivuxolimab doses were 0.01, 0.1, 0.3, 1.5, 3 or 10 mg/kg every 2 weeks. Regarding the study as a whole: Mean expanded clone counts were higher in CD8+ than CD4+ T cells. Some patients who did not respond also had low normalized T-cell clonal expansion.

Assay: immunoSEQ multiplex PCR; the TCRdb copy retains only in-frame clones and omits some. The sample consists of about 88,000 clones, about 85% of them appearing once. On cycle 4 day 1 and cycle 7 day 1, as well as at baseline, blood was sampled. Comments on this clone: Its antigen is unknown.

The sample consisted of CD4+ or CD8+ T cells sorted from blood, taken in a trial of the OX40 agonist ivuxolimab. The sequence came from an adult with an advanced solid tumor such as melanoma, head and neck, liver or kidney cancer.

The CDR3 DNA is TGTGCCAGCAGCACGGACACAACCTACGAGCAGTACTTC. Translated, it gives CASSTDTTYEQYF. V gene TRBV6-5 combines with J gene TRBJ2-7, with D tentatively TRBD1 (5 bases). V shed 6 bases and J shed 2 bases, with 11 bases lying between them. Looked up from germline, CDR1 is MNHEY and CDR2 is SVGAGI. The CDR3 has 13 residues.